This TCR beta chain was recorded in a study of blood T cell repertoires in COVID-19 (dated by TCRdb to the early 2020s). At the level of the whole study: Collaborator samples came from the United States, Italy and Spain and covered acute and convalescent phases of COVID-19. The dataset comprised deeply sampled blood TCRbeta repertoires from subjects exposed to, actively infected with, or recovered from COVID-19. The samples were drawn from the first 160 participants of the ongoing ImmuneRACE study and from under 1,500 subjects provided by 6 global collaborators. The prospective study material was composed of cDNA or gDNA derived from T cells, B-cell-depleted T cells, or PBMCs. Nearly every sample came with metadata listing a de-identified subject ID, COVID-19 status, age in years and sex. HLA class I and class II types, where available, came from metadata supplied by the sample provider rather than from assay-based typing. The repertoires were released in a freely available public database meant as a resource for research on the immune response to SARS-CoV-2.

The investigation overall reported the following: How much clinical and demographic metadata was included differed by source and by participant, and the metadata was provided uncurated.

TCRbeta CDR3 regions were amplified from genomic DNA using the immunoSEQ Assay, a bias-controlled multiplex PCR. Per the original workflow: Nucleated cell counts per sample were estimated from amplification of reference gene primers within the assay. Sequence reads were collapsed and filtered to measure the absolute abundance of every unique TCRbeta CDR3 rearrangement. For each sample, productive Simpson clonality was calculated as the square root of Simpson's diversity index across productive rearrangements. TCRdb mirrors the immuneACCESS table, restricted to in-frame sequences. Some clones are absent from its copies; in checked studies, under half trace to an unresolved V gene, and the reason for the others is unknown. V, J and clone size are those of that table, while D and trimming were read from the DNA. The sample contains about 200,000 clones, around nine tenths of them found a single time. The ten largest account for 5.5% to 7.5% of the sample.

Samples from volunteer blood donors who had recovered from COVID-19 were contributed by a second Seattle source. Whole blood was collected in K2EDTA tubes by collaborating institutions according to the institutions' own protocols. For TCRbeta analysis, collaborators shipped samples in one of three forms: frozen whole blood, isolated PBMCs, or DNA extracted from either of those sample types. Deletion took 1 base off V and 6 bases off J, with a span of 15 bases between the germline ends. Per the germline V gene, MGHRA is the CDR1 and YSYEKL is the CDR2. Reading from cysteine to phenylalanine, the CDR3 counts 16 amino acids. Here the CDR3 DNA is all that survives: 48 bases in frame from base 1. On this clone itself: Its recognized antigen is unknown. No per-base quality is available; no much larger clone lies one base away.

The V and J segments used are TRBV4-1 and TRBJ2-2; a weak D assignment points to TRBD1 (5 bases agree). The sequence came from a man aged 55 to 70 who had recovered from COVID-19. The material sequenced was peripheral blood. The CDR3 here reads CASSQVFTGMAGELFF. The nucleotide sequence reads TGCGCCAGCAGCCAAGTTTTTACAGGAATGGCCGGGGAGCTGTTTTTT.